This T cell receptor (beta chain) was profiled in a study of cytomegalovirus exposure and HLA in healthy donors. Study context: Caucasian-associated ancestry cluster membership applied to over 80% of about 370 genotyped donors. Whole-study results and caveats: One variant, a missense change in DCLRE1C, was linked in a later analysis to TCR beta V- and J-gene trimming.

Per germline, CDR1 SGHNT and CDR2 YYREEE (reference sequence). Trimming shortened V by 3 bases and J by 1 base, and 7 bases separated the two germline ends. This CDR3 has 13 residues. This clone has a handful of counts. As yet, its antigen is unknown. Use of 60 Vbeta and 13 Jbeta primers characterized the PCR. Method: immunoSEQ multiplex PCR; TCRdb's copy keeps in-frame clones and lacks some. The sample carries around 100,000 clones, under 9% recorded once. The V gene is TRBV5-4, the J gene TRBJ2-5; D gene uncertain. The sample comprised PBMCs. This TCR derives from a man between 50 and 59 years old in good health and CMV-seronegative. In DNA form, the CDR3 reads TGTGCCAGCAGCTATAGCAGCCAAGAGACCCAGTACTTC. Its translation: CASSYSSQETQYF.